These T cell receptor beta chains were read from a single sample in a study of T-cell memory formation after mild COVID-19. TCRdb reprocessed the 5' RACE reads with MiXCR, giving one entry per CDR3 protein. The sample lists over 250,000 distinct CDR3 sequences, 15% to 20% occurring once. The sequenced material came from PBMCs or a T cell subset sorted from them (not recorded which). The receptor source for this set is a man aged 18 to 29 who had mild COVID-19 (a few samples of this study predate the infection). Cell type and time point are not known. CDR3s include the opening cysteine and the closing phenylalanine or tryptophan. Expanded clones get a size class; other rows say once, few or many, or leave the size out.

few	TRBJ1-2	TRBV14	CASSQGAGAYGYTF
NA	TRBJ2-5	TRBV5-1	CASSLLVGPAIQETQYF
few	TRBJ1-2	TRBV4-3	CASSQDMGGGYTF
NA	TRBJ2-7	TRBV4-3	CASSPSLAGGSYYEQYF
many	TRBJ2-7	TRBV6-5	CASSPDRGEQYF
NA	TRBJ2-7	TRBV25-1	CASNVQGFLEQYF
few	TRBJ2-2	TRBV24-1	CATSDLLTSGDTGELFF
few	TRBJ2-1	TRBV20-1	CSARGEGYIYNEQFF
few	TRBJ1-2	TRBV7-9	CASGETGVYGYTF
NA	TRBJ2-1	TRBV6-6	CASRSQGNEQFF
NA	TRBJ2-1	TRBV12-3/TRBV12-4	CASSLRGDPYNEQFF
many	TRBJ2-2	TRBV7-2	CASSVAGELFF
few	TRBJ1-2	TRBV29-1	CSVDPRDLNPIGYTF
NA	TRBJ2-7	TRBV12-3/TRBV12-4	CASSPTRDSHYEQYF
few	TRBJ1-5	TRBV6-5	CASSYSDRQGPQHF
NA	TRBJ2-5	TRBV5-1	CASSFEGTETQYF
NA	TRBJ2-5	TRBV5-6	CASSFGLVETQYF
NA	TRBJ2-3	TRBV4-3	CASSQTLGLAGTTDTQYF
NA	TRBJ1-5	TRBV20-1	CSARPWGGKPQHF
NA	TRBJ1-1	TRBV7-9	CASSSTGANTEAFF